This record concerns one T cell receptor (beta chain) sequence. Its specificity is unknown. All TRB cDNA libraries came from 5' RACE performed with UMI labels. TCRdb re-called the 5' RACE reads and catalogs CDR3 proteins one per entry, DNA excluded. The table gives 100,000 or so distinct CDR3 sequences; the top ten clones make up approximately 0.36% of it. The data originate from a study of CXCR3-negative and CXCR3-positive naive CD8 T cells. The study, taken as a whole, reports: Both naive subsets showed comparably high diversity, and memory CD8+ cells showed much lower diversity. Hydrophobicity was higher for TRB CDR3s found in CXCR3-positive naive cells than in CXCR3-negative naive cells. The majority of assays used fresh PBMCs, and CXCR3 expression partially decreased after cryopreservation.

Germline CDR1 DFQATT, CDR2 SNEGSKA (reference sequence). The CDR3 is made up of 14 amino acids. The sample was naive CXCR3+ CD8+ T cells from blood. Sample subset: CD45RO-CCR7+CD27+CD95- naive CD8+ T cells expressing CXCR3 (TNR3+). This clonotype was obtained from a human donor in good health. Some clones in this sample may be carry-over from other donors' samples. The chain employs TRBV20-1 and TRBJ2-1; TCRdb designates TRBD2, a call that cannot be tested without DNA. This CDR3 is CSARWLAGNNEQFF.